Following are 8 T cell receptor beta chains from one sample sequenced in a study of shared clonotypes between healthy human individuals. TCRdb's table, derived via immunoSEQ multiplex PCR, lists solely in-frame clones and lacks some. The sample records about 2.4 million clones, over 85% being singletons. The sequenced material came from naive CD4+ T cells from PBMCs. Documented subset: CD45RA+ positively selected. These receptors all stem from a man aged 18 to 35 in good health. Some clones in this sample may be carry-over from other donors' samples.

The chain joins TRBV29-1 to TRBJ1-1; D remains unclear. V was trimmed by 5 bases and J by 4 bases, leaving 17 bases between them. This CDR3 has 14 residues. The germline V gene has CDR1 SQVTM and CDR2 ANQGSEA. CDR3 nucleotide sequence: TGCAGCGTTCGGCTGAGGTTCGGTGCCACTGAAGCTTTCTTT. It codes for CSVRLRFGATEAFF.

This clone showed up just a few times. At the DNA level, this CDR3 is encoded by other sequences in the same sample as well. The rearrangement links TRBV5-1 to TRBJ1-1; no firm D call. Trimming removed 0 bases from V and 1 base from J, with 7 bases in between. Germline V CDR1 and CDR2: SGHRS, YFSETQ. The CDR3 is made up of 14 amino acids. CDR3 nucleotides: TGCGCCAGCAGCTTGGACATTCGGAACACTGAAGCTTTCTTT. Protein sequence: CASSLDIRNTEAFF.

This chain links TRBV28 with TRBJ2-7; 8 bases agree with TRBD2. The CDR3 runs to 15 residues. The trim removed 1 base at V and 5 bases at J, leaving 7 bases unmatched. Germline-derived CDR1 and CDR2 are MDHEN and SYDVKM. The CDR3 nucleotides read TGTGCCAGCAGTTTATCAAGAGCGGGGGTAGACGAGCAGTACTTC. Translated: CASSLSRAGVDEQYF.

The gene calls are TRBV28 and TRBJ2-2, with unresolved D. Germline assignment: CDR1 MDHEN and CDR2 SYDVKM. The CDR3 consists of 11 residues. V gave up 6 bases and J gave up 7 bases, with 6 bases separating them. The CDR3 coding sequence is TGTGCCAGCAGCCCACTCGGGGAGCTGTTTTTT. Protein sequence: CASSPLGELFF.

The rearrangement uses TRBV5-1 and TRBJ1-1, with 12 bases identical to TRBD1. This CDR3 has 15 amino acids. CDR1 and CDR2 (germline): SGHRS, YFSETQ. V shed 3 bases, J shed 1 base, and the junction held 1 base outside the gene matches. CDR3 protein: CASSWGQGANTEAFF. In nucleotides, the CDR3 is TGCGCCAGCAGCTGGGGACAGGGGGCGAACACTGAAGCTTTCTTT.

V gene TRBV7-9 combines with J gene TRBJ2-1, with 9 bases that match TRBD2. Looked up from germline, CDR1 is SEHNR and CDR2 is FQNEAQ (reference sequence). The CDR3 is made up of 15 amino acids. J was trimmed by 10 bases and V by 5 bases; bases with no gene match: 12. The CDR3 DNA is TGTGCCAGCAGCCCTAGCGGGACGGCCCCTGGGGAGCAGTTCTTC. It codes for CASSPSGTAPGEQFF. The full variable domain, rest sourced from reference TRBV7-9 and TRBJ2-1, is DTGVSQNPRHKITKRGQNVTFRCDPISEHNRLYWYRQTLGQGPEFLTYFQNEAQLEKSRLLSDRFSAERPKGSFSTLEIQRTEQGDSAMYLCASSPSGTAPGEQFFGPGTRLTVL.

The chain carries TRBV10-3 and TRBJ1-1; D not resolved. Trimming removed 0 bases from V and 1 base from J, with 3 bases in between. CDR1 ENHRY and CDR2 SYGVKD come from the germline V gene. The CDR3 has 13 residues. The CDR3 nucleotides are TGTGCCATCAGTGAGTCTCAGAACACTGAAGCTTTCTTT. It is translated as CAISESQNTEAFF.

The CDR3 DNA reads TGTGCCAGCAGCTTAGCGCGGCCCAGCGGGAGCTCCTACGAGCAGTACTTC. Encoded protein: CASSLARPSGSSYEQYF. The V gene is TRBV7-6, the J gene TRBJ2-7; 8 positions match TRBD2. CDR1 and CDR2 (germline): SGHVS, FNYEAQ. V shed 0 bases, J shed 0 bases, and the junction held 7 bases outside the gene matches. This CDR3 contains 17 residues.